This passage covers 11 T cell receptor beta chains from one sample sequenced in a study of cytomegalovirus exposure and HLA in healthy donors listed by TCRdb under 2017. Library method: the immunoSEQ multiplex PCR assay. For the multiplex PCR, a mixture combining 60 forward primers for TCR Vbeta segments and 13 reverse primers for TCR Jbeta segments was used. TCRdb carries this immuneACCESS record with in-frame sequences only. Its versions omit some clonotypes, under half of them owing to an unresolved V gene in the studies checked, with the rest unexplained. The sample has roughly 120,000 clones on record, approximately 15% of them singletons. The top ten clones comprise 1.9% of the sample. Sequencing input: PBMCs. The source is a woman under 30 in good health and CMV-seronegative.

This rearrangement joins TRBV10-1 to TRBJ1-5, with TRBD1 identical over 7 bases. After removal of 4 bases from V and 7 bases from J, the junction contained 4 bases not matched to a gene. This CDR3 comprises 13 residues. Per germline, CDR1 WNHNN and CDR2 SYGVQD (reference sequence). The CDR3 loop reads CASSAQGGQPQHF. The CDR3 DNA follows: TGCGCCAGCAGTGCCCAGGGGGGACAGCCCCAGCATTTT.

This clone has only a few counts. The chain recombines TRBV30 with TRBJ2-7, with TRBD1 identical over 9 bases. CDR1 and CDR2 (germline): GTSNPN, SVGIG (reference sequence). Germline trimming cut 3 bases from V and 3 bases from J; bases unmatched to any gene: 6. The length of the CDR3 is 14 residues. CDR3 DNA: TGTGCCTGGAGCAAAGGGACAGGGAACTACGAGCAGTACTTC. Residues: CAWSKGTGNYEQYF.

There are a few counts of this clone. V is TRBV25-1 and J is TRBJ2-2; TRBD1 matches at 8 bases. The CDR3 runs 16 residues. With 4 bases clipped from V and 4 bases from J, the junction kept 8 bases outside the gene matches. Germline CDR1 MGHDK, CDR2 SYGVNS. CDR3 residues: CASSATGGQSTGELFF. The DNA of the CDR3 is TGTGCCAGCAGTGCAACAGGGGGGCAGAGCACCGGGGAGCTGTTTTTT.

The chain links TRBV7-9 to TRBJ2-2; 11 bases align to TRBD2. The CDR3 is 15 residues long. The V gene end was trimmed by 5 bases and the J gene end by 6 bases; junction bases not matched to a gene: 5. Germline CDR1 and CDR2: SEHNR and FQNEAQ (reference sequence). The CDR3 region has the DNA TGTGCCAGCAGCCCGCCGGGACTAGCGGCCGGGGAGCTGTTTTTT. Protein product: CASSPPGLAAGELFF.

In its sample, this clone was seen a few times. The chain uses TRBV7-2 and TRBJ2-5; possible D gene TRBD1, 5 bases. Looked up from germline, CDR1 is SGHTA and CDR2 is FQGNSA. The CDR3 extends over 15 amino acids. Trimming stripped 1 base from V and 3 bases from J, with 12 bases between. The CDR3 nucleotides are TGTGCCAGCAGCTTAGTAGATGGCAGGGAAGAGACCCAGTACTTC. Protein: CASSLVDGREETQYF.

V is TRBV4-3 and J is TRBJ1-4; D call uncertain. CDR1 and CDR2 from the germline V gene are LGHNA and YSLEER. V was pared by 3 bases and J by 7 bases, with 12 bases between. The CDR3 extends over 14 amino acids. In DNA form, the CDR3 reads TGCGCCAGCAGCCACGCTCTAGAGGGTGAAAAACTGTTTTTT. Protein product: CASSHALEGEKLFF.

This clone has only a few counts. This sequence joins TRBV5-4 and TRBJ2-7; possible D gene TRBD1, 5 bases. The CDR3 runs 14 residues. V shed 2 bases and J shed 2 bases, with 11 bases lying between them. The germline gives CDR1 SGHNT, CDR2 YYREEE (reference sequence). This CDR3 is CASSFEQAAYEQYF. The CDR3 bases are TGTGCCAGCAGCTTTGAACAGGCCGCCTACGAGCAGTACTTC. Complete variable domain (other parts from reference TRBV5-4 and TRBJ2-7): ETGVTQSPTHLIKTRGQQVTLRCSSQSGHNTVSWYQQALGQGPQFIFQYYREEENGRGNFPPRFSGLQFPNYSSELNVNALELDDSALYLCASSFEQAAYEQYFGPGTRLTVT.

A few counts support this clone. The rearrangement uses TRBV13 and TRBJ1-5; TRBD1 is a possible D gene (6 bases). The germline CDR1 and CDR2 sequences are PRHDT and FYEKMQ (reference sequence). The CDR3 runs 15 residues. Trimming removed 0 bases from V and 2 bases from J, with 8 bases in between. The CDR3 loop is CASSLGGAGNQPQHF. Written as DNA, the CDR3 is TGTGCCAGCAGCTTAGGGGGGGCGGGCAATCAGCCCCAGCATTTT.

This clone was counted between two and nine times. The chain couples TRBV30 to TRBJ1-2; D might be TRBD1 (6 bases). The germline CDR1 and CDR2 sequences are GTSNPN and SVGIG (reference sequence). The CDR3 is made up of 13 amino acids. The V end lost 1 base, the J end lost 5 bases, and 11 bases lay between the germline ends. The CDR3 nucleotides read TGTGCCTGGAGTGCAGGGGCAACATATGGCTACACCTTC. Translation gives CAWSAGATYGYTF.

CDR3: CASSLGQGANTGELFF. The CDR3, as DNA: TGCGCCAGCAGCTTGGGGCAGGGGGCTAACACCGGGGAGCTGTTTTTT. The chain combines TRBV5-1 with TRBJ2-2, with 8 bases lining up with TRBD1. J gave up 2 bases and V 0 bases, and 3 bases lay outside the gene matches. Germline assignment: CDR1 SGHRS and CDR2 YFSETQ. CDR3 length: 16 amino acids. Together with reference TRBV5-1 and TRBJ2-2, the CDR3 gives the full variable domain: KAGVTQTPRYLIKTRGQQVTLSCSPISGHRSVSWYQQTPGQGLQFLFEYFSETQRNKGNFPGRFSGRQFSNSRSEMNVSTLELGDSALYLCASSLGQGANTGELFFGEGSRLTVL.

This chain connects TRBV7-9 to TRBJ1-1; 12 bases are a match to TRBD1. Germline CDR1 SEHNR, CDR2 FQNEAQ (reference sequence). Trimming removed 5 bases from V and 0 bases from J; junction bases left unmatched: 10. There are 18 residues in the CDR3. In DNA, the CDR3 is TGTGCCAGCAGCCAGGGACAGGGGGCGCGAGGGGTGAACACTGAAGCTTTCTTT. This codes for CASSQGQGARGVNTEAFF.